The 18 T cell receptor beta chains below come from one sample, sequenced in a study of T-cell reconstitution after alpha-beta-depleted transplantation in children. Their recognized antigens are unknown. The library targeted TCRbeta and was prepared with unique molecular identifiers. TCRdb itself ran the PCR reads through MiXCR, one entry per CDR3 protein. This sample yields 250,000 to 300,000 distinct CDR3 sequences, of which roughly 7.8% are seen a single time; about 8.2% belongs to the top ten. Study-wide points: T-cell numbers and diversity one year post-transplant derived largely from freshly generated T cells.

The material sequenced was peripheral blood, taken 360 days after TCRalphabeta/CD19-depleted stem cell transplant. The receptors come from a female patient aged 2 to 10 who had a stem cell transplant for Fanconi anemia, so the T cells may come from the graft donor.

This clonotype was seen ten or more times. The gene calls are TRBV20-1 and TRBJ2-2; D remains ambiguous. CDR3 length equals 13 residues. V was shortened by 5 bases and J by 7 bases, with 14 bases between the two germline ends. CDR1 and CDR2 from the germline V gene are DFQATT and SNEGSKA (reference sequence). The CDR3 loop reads CSAFATPSGELFF. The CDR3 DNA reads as TGCAGTGCTTTCGCCACCCCTAGCGGGGAGCTGTTTTTT.

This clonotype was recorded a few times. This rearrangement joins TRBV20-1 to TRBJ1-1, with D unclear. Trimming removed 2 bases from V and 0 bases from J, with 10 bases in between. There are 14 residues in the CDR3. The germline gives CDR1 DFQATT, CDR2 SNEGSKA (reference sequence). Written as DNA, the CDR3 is TGCAGTGCTAGAATGGGTCTTCTGAACACTGAAGCTTTCTTT. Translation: CSARMGLLNTEAFF.

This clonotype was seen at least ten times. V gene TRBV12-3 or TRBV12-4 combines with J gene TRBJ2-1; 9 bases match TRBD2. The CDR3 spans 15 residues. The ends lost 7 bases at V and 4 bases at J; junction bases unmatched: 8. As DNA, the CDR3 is TGTGCCAGCAACCTTCTAGCGGGGCCGTACAATGAGCAGTTCTTC. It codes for CASNLLAGPYNEQFF.

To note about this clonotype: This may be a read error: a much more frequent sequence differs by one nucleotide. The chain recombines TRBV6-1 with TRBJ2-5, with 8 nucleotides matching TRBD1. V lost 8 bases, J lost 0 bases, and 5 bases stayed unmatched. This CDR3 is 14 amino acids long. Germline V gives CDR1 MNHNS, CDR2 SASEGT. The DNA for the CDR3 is TGTGCCAGCCGGACGGACAGGGACCAAGAGACCCAGTACTTC. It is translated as CASRTDRDQETQYF.

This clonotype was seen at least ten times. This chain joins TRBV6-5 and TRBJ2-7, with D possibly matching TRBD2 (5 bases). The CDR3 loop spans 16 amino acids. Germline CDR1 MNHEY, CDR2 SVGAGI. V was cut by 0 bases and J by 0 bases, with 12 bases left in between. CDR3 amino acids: CASSYSIGEGSYEQYF. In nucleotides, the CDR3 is TGTGCCAGCAGTTACTCGATAGGAGAGGGCTCCTACGAGCAGTACTTC.

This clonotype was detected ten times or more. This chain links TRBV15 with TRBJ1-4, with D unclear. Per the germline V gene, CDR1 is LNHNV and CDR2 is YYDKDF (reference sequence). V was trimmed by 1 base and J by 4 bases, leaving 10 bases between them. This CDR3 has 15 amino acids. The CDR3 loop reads CATSRGAINNEKLFF. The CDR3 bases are TGTGCCACCAGCAGAGGGGCTATTAATAATGAAAAACTGTTTTTT.

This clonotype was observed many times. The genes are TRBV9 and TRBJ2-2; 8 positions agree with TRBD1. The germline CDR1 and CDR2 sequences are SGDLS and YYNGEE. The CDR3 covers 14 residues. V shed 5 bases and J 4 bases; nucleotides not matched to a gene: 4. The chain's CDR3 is CASREDRVTGELFF. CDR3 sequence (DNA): TGTGCCAGCAGAGAGGACAGGGTCACCGGGGAGCTGTTTTTT.

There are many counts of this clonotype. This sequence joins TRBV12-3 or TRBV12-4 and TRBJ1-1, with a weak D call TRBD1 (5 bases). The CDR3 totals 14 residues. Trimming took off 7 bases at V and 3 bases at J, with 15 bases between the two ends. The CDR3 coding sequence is TGTGCCAGCACCATAAACTCAGGGCACACTGAAGCTTTCTTT. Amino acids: CASTINSGHTEAFF.

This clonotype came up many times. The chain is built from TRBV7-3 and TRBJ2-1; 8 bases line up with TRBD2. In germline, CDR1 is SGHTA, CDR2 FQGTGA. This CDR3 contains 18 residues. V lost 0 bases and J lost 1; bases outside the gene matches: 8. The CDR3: CASSLTVLAALSYNEQFF. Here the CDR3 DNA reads TGTGCCAGCAGCTTAACCGTACTAGCGGCGTTATCCTACAATGAGCAGTTCTTC.

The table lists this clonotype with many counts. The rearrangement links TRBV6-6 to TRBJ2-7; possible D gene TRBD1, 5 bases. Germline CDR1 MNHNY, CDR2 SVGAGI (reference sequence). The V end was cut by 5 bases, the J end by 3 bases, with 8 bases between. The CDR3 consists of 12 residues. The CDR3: CASSPGNYEQYF. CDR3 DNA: TGTGCCAGCAGTCCAGGGAACTACGAGCAGTACTTC.

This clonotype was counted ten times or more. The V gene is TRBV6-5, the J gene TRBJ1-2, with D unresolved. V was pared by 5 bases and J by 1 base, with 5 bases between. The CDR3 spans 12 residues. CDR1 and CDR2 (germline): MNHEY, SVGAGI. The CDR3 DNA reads TGTGCCAGCAGTACAAATAACTATGGCTACACCTTC. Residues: CASSTNNYGYTF.

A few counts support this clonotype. CDR3 bases: TGTGCCAGCAGTACCCTGGGGAATCCCCAGCCCCAGCATTTT. It yields the protein CASSTLGNPQPQHF. J is TRBJ1-5 and V is TRBV2; D ambiguous. This CDR3 has 14 residues. Germline V gene sequence: CDR1 SNHLY, CDR2 FYNNEI. Trimming pared 5 bases from V and 7 bases from J, leaving 15 bases between.

CDR3 in amino acids: CSARGRENSPLHF. The CDR3 coding sequence is TGCAGTGCTAGGGGAAGGGAAAATTCACCCCTCCACTTT. The chain employs TRBV20-1 and TRBJ1-6; unclear D gene. This CDR3 has 13 amino acids. Per germline, CDR1 DFQATT and CDR2 SNEGSKA (reference sequence). V was trimmed by 3 bases and J by 7 bases, leaving 10 bases between them.

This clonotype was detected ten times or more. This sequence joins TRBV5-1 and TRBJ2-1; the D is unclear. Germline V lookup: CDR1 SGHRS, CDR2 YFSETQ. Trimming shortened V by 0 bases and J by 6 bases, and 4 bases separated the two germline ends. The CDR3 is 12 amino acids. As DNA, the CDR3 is TGCGCCAGCAGCTTGGGACGCAATGAGCAGTTCTTC. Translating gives CASSLGRNEQFF.

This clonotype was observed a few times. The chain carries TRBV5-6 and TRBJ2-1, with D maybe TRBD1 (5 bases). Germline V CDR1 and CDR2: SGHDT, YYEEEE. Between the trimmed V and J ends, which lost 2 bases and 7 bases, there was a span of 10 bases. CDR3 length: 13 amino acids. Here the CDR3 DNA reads TGTGCCAGCAGCTTCCCAGGGCGGAATGAGCAGTTCTTC. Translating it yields CASSFPGRNEQFF.

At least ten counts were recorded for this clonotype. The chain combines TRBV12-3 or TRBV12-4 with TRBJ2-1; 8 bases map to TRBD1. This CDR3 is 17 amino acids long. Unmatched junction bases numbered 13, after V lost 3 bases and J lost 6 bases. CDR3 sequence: CASSFGRGLGGLNEQFF. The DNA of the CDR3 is TGTGCCAGCAGTTTCGGCAGGGGGCTAGGAGGGCTCAATGAGCAGTTCTTC.

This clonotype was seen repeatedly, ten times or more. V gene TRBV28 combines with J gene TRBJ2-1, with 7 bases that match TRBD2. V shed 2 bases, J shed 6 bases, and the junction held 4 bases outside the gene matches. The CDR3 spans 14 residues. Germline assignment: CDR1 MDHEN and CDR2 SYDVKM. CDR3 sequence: CASSLRGGVNEQFF. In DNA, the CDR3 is TGTGCCAGCAGTTTACGTGGGGGGGTCAATGAGCAGTTCTTC.

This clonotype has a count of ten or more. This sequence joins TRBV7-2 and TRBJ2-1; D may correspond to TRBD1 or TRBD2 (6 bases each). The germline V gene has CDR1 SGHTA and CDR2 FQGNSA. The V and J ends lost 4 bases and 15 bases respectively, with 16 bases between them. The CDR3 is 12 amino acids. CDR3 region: CASSSGLTGLFF. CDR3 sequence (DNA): TGTGCCAGCAGCTCGGGACTTACAGGGCTGTTCTTC. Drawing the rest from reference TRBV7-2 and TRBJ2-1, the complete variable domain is GAGVSQSPSNKVTEKGKDVELRCDPISGHTALYWYRQSLGQGLEFLIYFQGNSAPDKSGLPSDRFSAERTGGSVSTLTIQRTQQEDSAVYLCASSSGLTGLFFGPGTRLTVL.